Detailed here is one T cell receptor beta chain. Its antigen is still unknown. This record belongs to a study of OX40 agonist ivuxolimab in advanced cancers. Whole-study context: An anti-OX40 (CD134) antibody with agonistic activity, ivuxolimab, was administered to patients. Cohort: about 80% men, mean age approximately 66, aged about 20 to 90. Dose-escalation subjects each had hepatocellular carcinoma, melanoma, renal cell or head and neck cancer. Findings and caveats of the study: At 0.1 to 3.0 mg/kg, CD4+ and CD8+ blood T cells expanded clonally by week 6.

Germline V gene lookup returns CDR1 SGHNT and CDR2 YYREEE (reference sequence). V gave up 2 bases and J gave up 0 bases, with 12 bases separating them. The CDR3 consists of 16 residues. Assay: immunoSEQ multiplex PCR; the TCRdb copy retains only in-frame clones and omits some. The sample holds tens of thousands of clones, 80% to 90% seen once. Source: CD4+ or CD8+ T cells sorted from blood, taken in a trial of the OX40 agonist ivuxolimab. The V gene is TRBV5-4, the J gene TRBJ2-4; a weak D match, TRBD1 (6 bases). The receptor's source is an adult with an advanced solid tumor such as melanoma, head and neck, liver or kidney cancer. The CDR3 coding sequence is TGTGCCAGCAGCTTTGGGACATCGGGAGCCAAAAACATTCAGTACTTC. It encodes CASSFGTSGAKNIQYF.